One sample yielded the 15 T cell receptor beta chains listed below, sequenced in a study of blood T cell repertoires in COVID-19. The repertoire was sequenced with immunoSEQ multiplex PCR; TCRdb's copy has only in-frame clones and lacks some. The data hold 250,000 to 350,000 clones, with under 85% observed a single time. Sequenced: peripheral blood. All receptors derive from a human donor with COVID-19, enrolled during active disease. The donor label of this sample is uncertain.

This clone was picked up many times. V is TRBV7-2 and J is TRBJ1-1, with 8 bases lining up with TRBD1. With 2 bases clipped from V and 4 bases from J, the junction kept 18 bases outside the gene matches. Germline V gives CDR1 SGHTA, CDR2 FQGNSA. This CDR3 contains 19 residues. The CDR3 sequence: CASSLSGSGDRGRGTEAFF. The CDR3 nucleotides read TGTGCCAGCAGCTTATCGGGGTCCGGCGACAGGGGCCGTGGCACTGAAGCTTTCTTT.

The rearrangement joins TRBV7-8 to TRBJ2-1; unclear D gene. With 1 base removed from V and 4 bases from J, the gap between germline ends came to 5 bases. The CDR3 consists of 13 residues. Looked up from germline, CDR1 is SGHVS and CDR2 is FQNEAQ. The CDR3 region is CASSLGLYNEQFF. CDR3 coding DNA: TGTGCCAGCAGCTTAGGGCTTTACAATGAGCAGTTCTTC.

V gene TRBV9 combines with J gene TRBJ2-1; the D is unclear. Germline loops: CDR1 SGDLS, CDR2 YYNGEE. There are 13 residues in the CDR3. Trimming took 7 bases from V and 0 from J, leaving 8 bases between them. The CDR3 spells CASGATSYNEQFF. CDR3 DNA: TGTGCCAGCGGAGCGACCTCCTACAATGAGCAGTTCTTC.

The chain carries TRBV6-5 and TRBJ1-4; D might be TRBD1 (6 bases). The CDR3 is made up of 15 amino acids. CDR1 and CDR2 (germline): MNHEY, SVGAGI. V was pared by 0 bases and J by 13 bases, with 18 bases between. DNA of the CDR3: TGTGCCAGCAGTTACTCCGGCCCGGGGGGCAGAGGACTGTTTTTT. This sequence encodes CASSYSGPGGRGLFF.

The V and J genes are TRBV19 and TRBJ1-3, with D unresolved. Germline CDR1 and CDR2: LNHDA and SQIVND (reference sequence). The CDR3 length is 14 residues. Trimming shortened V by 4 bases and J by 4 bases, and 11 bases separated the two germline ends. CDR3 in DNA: TGTGCCAGTAGTAGCGGCTTCCGGGGAAACACCATATATTTT. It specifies CASSSGFRGNTIYF. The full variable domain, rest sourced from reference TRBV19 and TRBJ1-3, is DGGITQSPKYLFRKEGQNVTLSCEQNLNHDAMYWYRQDPGQGLRLIYYSQIVNDFQKGDIAEGYSVSREKKESFPLTVTSAQKNPTAFYLCASSSGFRGNTIYFGEGSWLTVV.

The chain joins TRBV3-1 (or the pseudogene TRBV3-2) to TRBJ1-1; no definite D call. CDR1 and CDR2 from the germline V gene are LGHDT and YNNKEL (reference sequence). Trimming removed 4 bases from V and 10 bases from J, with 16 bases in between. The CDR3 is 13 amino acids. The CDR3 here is CASSPHLRDRAFF. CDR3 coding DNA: TGTGCCAGCAGCCCCCATTTACGAGATAGAGCTTTCTTT.

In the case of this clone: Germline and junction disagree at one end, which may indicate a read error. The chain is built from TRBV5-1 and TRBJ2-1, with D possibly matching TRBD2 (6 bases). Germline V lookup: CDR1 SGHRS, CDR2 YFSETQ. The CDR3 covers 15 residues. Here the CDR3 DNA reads TGCGCCAGCAGCTTGGATGGGGGGTCCTCCAATGAGCAGTTCTTC. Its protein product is CASSLDGGSSNEQFF.

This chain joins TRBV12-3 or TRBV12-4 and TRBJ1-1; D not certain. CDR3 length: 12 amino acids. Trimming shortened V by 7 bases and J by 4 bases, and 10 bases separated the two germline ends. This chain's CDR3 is CASKEYSTEAFF. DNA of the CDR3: TGTGCCAGCAAGGAATACAGCACTGAAGCTTTCTTT.

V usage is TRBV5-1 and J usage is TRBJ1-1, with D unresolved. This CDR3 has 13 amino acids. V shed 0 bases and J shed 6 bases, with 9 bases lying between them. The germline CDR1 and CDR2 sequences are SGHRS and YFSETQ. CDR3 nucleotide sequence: TGCGCCAGCAGCTTGGTTAGCGAAGCTGAAGCTTTCTTT. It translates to CASSLVSEAEAFF.

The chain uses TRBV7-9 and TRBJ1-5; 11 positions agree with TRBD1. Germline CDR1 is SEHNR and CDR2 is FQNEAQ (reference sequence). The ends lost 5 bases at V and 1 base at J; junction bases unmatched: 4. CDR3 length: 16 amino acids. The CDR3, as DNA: TGTGCCAGCAGCCGGACAGGGGGCTTAAGCAATCAGCCCCAGCATTTT. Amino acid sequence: CASSRTGGLSNQPQHF.

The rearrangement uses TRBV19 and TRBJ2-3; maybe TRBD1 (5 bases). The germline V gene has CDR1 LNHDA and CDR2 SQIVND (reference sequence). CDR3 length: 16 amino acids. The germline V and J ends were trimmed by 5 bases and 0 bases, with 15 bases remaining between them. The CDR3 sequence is CASSLRVGASTDTQYF. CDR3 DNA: TGTGCCAGTAGTCTCCGGGTAGGGGCTAGCACAGATACGCAGTATTTT.

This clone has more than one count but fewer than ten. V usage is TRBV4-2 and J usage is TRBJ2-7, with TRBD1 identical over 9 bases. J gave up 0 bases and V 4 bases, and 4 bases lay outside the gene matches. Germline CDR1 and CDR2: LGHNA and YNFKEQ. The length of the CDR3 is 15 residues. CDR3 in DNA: TGTGCCAGCAGCCTCGGGACAGGGAGCTCCTACGAGCAGTACTTC. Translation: CASSLGTGSSYEQYF.

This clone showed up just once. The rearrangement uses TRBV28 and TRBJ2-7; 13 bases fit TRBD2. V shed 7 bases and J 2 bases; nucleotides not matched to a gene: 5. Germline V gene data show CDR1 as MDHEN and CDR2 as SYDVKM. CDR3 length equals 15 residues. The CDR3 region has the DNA TGTGCCAGCAAGACGGGACTAGCGGGACCCTACGAGCAGTACTTC. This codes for CASKTGLAGPYEQYF.

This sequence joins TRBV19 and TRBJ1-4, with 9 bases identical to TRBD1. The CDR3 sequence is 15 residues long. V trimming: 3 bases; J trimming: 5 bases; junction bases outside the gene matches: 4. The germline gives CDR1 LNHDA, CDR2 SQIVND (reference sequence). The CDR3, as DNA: TGTGCCAGTAGTATGAGTGGACAGGGGAATGAAAAACTGTTTTTT. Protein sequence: CASSMSGQGNEKLFF. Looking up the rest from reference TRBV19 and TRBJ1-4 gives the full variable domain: DGGITQSPKYLFRKEGQNVTLSCEQNLNHDAMYWYRQDPGQGLRLIYYSQIVNDFQKGDIAEGYSVSREKKESFPLTVTSAQKNPTAFYLCASSMSGQGNEKLFFGSGTQLSVL.

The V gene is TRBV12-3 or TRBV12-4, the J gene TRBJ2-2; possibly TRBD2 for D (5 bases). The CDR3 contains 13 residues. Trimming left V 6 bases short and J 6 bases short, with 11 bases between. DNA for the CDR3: TGTGCCAGCAGGCGGACTGGGGCCGGGGAGCTGTTTTTT. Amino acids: CASRRTGAGELFF.